This TCR beta chain was observed in a study of blood T cell repertoires in COVID-19 (dated by TCRdb to 2019 to 2021). Background on the whole study: Collaborator samples came from the United States, Italy and Spain and covered acute and convalescent phases of COVID-19. The repertoires were released in a freely available public database intended as a resource for research on the immune response to SARS-CoV-2. Samples were obtained from the ongoing ImmuneRACE study (first 160 participants) and from about 1,300 subjects provided by 6 global collaborators. Subjects who had been exposed to COVID-19, were actively infected with it, or had recovered from it provided the deeply sampled blood TCRbeta repertoires that made up the dataset. A de-identified subject ID, COVID-19 status, age in years and sex were almost always included in the sample metadata. Where available, HLA class I and class II types were taken from metadata supplied by the sample provider and were not determined by assay-based typing. The material from the prospective study consisted of cDNA or gDNA derived from T cells, B-cell-depleted T cells, or PBMCs.

Note on this clone: No antigen is known for it. The input lacks base qualities; no much larger clone sits a single base away.

Via the germline V gene, CDR1 is MNHNS and CDR2 SASEGT. Reading from cysteine to phenylalanine, the CDR3 counts 15 amino acids. Just the 45-base CDR3 DNA is kept, in frame starting at base 1. The V and J ends are trimmed by 3 bases and 4 bases, leaving 13 bases between them. The research as a whole found: Clinical and demographic metadata were provided uncurated, with the amount varying by source and participant.

TCRbeta CDR3 regions were amplified from genomic DNA using the immunoSEQ Assay, a bias-controlled multiplex PCR. Processing in the source paper ran as follows. Within the assay, amplification of reference gene primers was used to estimate how many nucleated cells each sample contained. To quantify the absolute abundance of each unique TCRbeta CDR3 rearrangement, sequence reads were collapsed and filtered. For each sample, productive Simpson clonality was calculated by taking the square root of Simpson's diversity index across productive rearrangements. What TCRdb holds here is the immuneACCESS table cut down to in-frame rearrangements. Part of the clones is not present; checked against another copy, under half of the missing clones reflect an unresolved V gene, and the others are unexplained. V and J calls and clone size are copied from that table; D and trimming were computed from the DNA. For this sample the table gives roughly 130,000 clones, of which about four fifths were detected only once. Of the sample, 10% to 15% falls within the top ten clones.

Whole blood was collected in K2EDTA tubes by collaborating institutions according to the institutions' own protocols. Collaborator samples were shipped for TCRbeta analysis as frozen whole blood, isolated PBMCs, or DNA extracted from either sample type. What was sequenced was peripheral blood. This sequence was found in a woman aged 60 to 75 with acute or convalescent COVID-19. Here the chain combines TRBV6-1 and TRBJ1-3; the D gene is possibly TRBD1, with 6 bases matching. The sequence in DNA is TGTGCCAGCAGTGATACAGGGAATTCAGGAAACACCATATATTTT. This codes for CASSDTGNSGNTIYF.